A single sample is the source of the 11 T cell receptor beta chains below, sequenced in a study of blood T cell repertoires in COVID-19 (dated by TCRdb to the early 2020s). The library was obtained by the immunoSEQ multiplex PCR assay. Sourced from immuneACCESS, this table was stored by TCRdb with only in-frame sequences that have V and J called. A share of the clones is absent; for the studies checked, an unresolved V gene accounts for under half, and the remainder has no known explanation. This sample holds about 44,000 clones; over 80% were observed only once. The top ten clones comprise about 1.2% of the sample. What was sequenced was peripheral blood. These receptors all come from a woman between 35 and 50 years old with acute or convalescent COVID-19.

This chain links TRBV5-1 with TRBJ2-3; D may be TRBD2 (6 bases). V was trimmed by 5 bases and J by 4 bases, leaving 14 bases between them. CDR1 SGHRS and CDR2 YFSETQ come from the germline V gene. The CDR3 extends over 14 amino acids. The CDR3 sequence: CASRIAGRADTQYF. The CDR3 coding sequence is TGCGCCAGCAGGATCGCGGGGCGCGCAGATACGCAGTATTTT. Complete variable domain (other parts from reference TRBV5-1 and TRBJ2-3): KAGVTQTPRYLIKTRGQQVTLSCSPISGHRSVSWYQQTPGQGLQFLFEYFSETQRNKGNFPGRFSGRQFSNSRSEMNVSTLELGDSALYLCASRIAGRADTQYFGPGTRLTVL.

The V call is TRBV3-1 (or the pseudogene TRBV3-2), the J call TRBJ2-7, with 11 bases matching TRBD2. The V segment lost 1 base and the J segment 6 bases; nucleotides outside the gene matches: 8. This CDR3 has 16 amino acids. CDR1 is LGHDT, CDR2 YNNKEL, per germline (reference sequence). The CDR3 sequence: CASSQGLLAGVSEQYF. DNA for the CDR3: TGTGCCAGCAGCCAAGGTCTACTAGCGGGAGTTAGCGAGCAGTACTTC.

V gene TRBV9 combines with J gene TRBJ2-2, with D perhaps TRBD1 (6 bases). The CDR3 sequence is 15 residues long. V gave up 4 bases and J gave up 2 bases, with 12 bases separating them. CDR1 is SGDLS, CDR2 YYNGEE, per germline. This CDR3 reads CASSTTGFNTGELFF. CDR3 bases: TGTGCCAGCAGCACAACAGGGTTTAACACCGGGGAGCTGTTTTTT.

The chain carries TRBV30 and TRBJ2-3; TRBD2 matches at 8 bases. The CDR3 is made up of 14 amino acids. V shed 4 bases and J 0 bases; nucleotides not matched to a gene: 3. Germline CDR1 and CDR2: GTSNPN and SVGIG (reference sequence). In DNA form, the CDR3 reads TGTGCCTGGAATCCTAGCGGGAGCACAGATACGCAGTATTTT. It yields the protein CAWNPSGSTDTQYF.

V is TRBV2 and J is TRBJ2-5; 10 nucleotides match TRBD1. V was clipped by 4 bases and J by 4 bases; unmatched bases: 6. The CDR3 length is 15 residues. Germline values: CDR1 SNHLY, CDR2 FYNNEI. CDR3 nucleotides: TGTGCCAGCAGTGGCGAGACAGGGGGCGGAGAGACCCAGTACTTC. Residues: CASSGETGGGETQYF. Based on the CDR3 plus reference TRBV2 and TRBJ2-5, the full variable domain is EPEVTQTPSHQVTQMGQEVILRCVPISNHLYFYWYRQILGQKVEFLVSFYNNEISEKSEIFDDQFSVERPDGSNFTLKIRSTKLEDSAMYFCASSGETGGGETQYFGPGTRLLVL.

This clone was seen a single time. This chain links TRBV9 with TRBJ2-4; the D gene is possibly TRBD2 (6 bases). V gave up 4 bases and J gave up 8 bases, with 16 bases separating them. The CDR3 has 14 amino acids. CDR1 is SGDLS, CDR2 YYNGEE, per germline. DNA for the CDR3: TGTGCCAGCAGCCCGCGGACACCGGGAGACATTCAGTACTTC. This translates into CASSPRTPGDIQYF.

This rearrangement joins TRBV13 to TRBJ1-1, with D maybe TRBD1 (5 bases). This CDR3 is built from 14 residues. Germline values: CDR1 PRHDT, CDR2 FYEKMQ (reference sequence). V shed 5 bases and J shed 10 bases, with 20 bases lying between them. In DNA, the CDR3 is TGTGCCAGCAGCCAAAGGCGGGGGGTGAGGAGAGCTTTCTTT. Translating gives CASSQRRGVRRAFF.

V gene TRBV2 combines with J gene TRBJ2-7, with D possibly matching TRBD1 (6 bases). CDR3 size: 14 residues. Trimming cost V 7 bases and J 2 bases, with 15 bases left between them. The germline V gene encodes CDR1 SNHLY and CDR2 FYNNEI. The CDR3, as DNA: TGTGCCAGCAACTTACAGGGTTGGACCTACGAGCAGTACTTC. Its translation: CASNLQGWTYEQYF.

This rearrangement joins TRBV7-2 to TRBJ1-5; D gene unclear. This CDR3 region has 15 residues. Germline-derived CDR1 and CDR2 are SGHTA and FQGNSA. V lost 2 bases and J 0 bases, leaving 8 bases between the germline ends. The CDR3 region has the DNA TGTGCCAGCAGCTTAAGGCAGGATAGCAATCAGCCCCAGCATTTT. This encodes CASSLRQDSNQPQHF.

The chain uses TRBV19 and TRBJ2-7, with a possible D match to TRBD1 (6 bases). Looked up from germline, CDR1 is LNHDA and CDR2 is SQIVND (reference sequence). Deletions cut 9 bases from V and 3 bases from J, with 9 bases between. The CDR3 is made up of 11 amino acids. In DNA form, the CDR3 reads TGTGCCAGGGGGGCATTCTACGAGCAGTACTTC. It translates to CARGAFYEQYF.

In its sample, this clone was seen once. The gene calls are TRBV28 and TRBJ2-4; TRBD2 aligns across 8 bases. V was clipped by 4 bases and J by 0 bases; unmatched bases: 11. CDR3 length: 18 residues. Germline loops: CDR1 MDHEN, CDR2 SYDVKM. The CDR3 bases are TGTGCCAGCAGTTCACCCTTCGGGGGGGGACTAGCCAAAAACATTCAGTACTTC. It encodes CASSSPFGGGLAKNIQYF.